This T cell receptor beta chain was recovered during a study of beta chain features in type 1 diabetes. Study conclusions and caveats: Lower insertion and higher deletion counts appeared at VDJ junctions in type 1 diabetes patients.

The authors reverse transcribed all of the isolated RNA, so sequencing captured expressed TCRB transcripts. Using immunoSEQ multiplex PCR, the repertoire was profiled, and TCRdb retains in-frame clones only, with some absent. The sample has about 220,000 clones, around 9.9% seen once; the top ten hold less than 1.5%. Remarks on this clone: Its antigen is unknown.

The V gene end was trimmed by 2 bases and the J gene end by 7 bases; junction bases not matched to a gene: 6. Looked up from germline, CDR1 is SGHTA and CDR2 is FQGTGA. The CDR3 runs 16 residues. The material sequenced was central memory CD4+ T cells from blood. The rearrangement uses TRBV7-3 and TRBJ2-1, with TRBD2 matching 12 bases. The receptor comes from a man younger than 35 in good health. CDR3 loop: CASSLLTSGSKNEQFF. The CDR3 region has the DNA TGTGCCAGCAGCTTACTGACTAGCGGGAGTAAGAATGAGCAGTTCTTC. The whole variable domain, remainder taken from reference TRBV7-3 and TRBJ2-1, is GAGVSQTPSNKVTEKGKYVELRCDPISGHTALYWYRQSLGQGPEFLIYFQGTGAADDSGLPNDRFFAVRPEGSVSTLKIQRTERGDSAVYLCASSLLTSGSKNEQFFGPGTRLTVL.